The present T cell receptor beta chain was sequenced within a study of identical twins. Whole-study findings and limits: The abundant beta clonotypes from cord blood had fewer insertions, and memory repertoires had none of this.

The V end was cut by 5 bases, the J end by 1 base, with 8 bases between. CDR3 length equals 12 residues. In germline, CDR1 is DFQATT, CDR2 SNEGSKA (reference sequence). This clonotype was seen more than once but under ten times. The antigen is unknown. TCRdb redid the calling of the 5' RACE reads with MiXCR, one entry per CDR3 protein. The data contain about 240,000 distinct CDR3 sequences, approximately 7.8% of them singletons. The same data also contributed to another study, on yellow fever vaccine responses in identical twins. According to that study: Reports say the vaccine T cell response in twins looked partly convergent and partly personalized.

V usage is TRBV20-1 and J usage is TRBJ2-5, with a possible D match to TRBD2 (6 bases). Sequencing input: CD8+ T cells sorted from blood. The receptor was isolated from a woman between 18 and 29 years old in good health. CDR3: CSASGGQETQYF. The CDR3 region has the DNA TGCAGTGCTTCCGGGGGCCAAGAGACCCAGTACTTC.